Shown below are 19 T cell receptor beta chains from a single sample sequenced in a study of T cell responses to AZD1222 COVID-19 vaccine. Profiled with immunoSEQ multiplex PCR; TCRdb holds only in-frame clones, not every one. Of 180,000 or so clones listed, 80% to 95% were seen once; the top ten hold around 1.9%. The sequences come from peripheral blood, collected 28 days after the second AZD1222 dose. All receptors come from an adult who received the AZD1222 COVID-19 vaccine.

The chain combines TRBV7-9 with TRBJ2-7; TRBD2 aligns across 13 bases. The CDR3 has 15 amino acids. Germline V CDR1 and CDR2: SEHNR, FQNEAQ (reference sequence). J lost 2 bases, V lost 3 bases, and 1 base had no gene match. The CDR3 nucleotides read TGTGCCAGCAGCTTGACTAGCGGGGGGACCTACGAGCAGTACTTC. Protein sequence: CASSLTSGGTYEQYF. Based on the CDR3 plus reference TRBV7-9 and TRBJ2-7, the full variable domain is DTGVSQNPRHKITKRGQNVTFRCDPISEHNRLYWYRQTLGQGPEFLTYFQNEAQLEKSRLLSDRFSAERPKGSFSTLEIQRTEQGDSAMYLCASSLTSGGTYEQYFGPGTRLTVT.

J is TRBJ1-4 and V is TRBV29-1; D call uncertain. V was pared by 6 bases and J by 5 bases, with 13 bases between. Germline assignment: CDR1 SQVTM and CDR2 ANQGSEA. The CDR3 totals 13 residues. CDR3 loop: CSVSATTNEKLFF. The CDR3 nucleotides are TGCAGCGTGTCAGCTACCACGAATGAAAAACTGTTTTTT.

The CDR3, as DNA: TGCGCCAGCAGCTTGGAAGGTATAGCGGGCTACGAGCAGTACTTC. Translation: CASSLEGIAGYEQYF. The chain combines TRBV5-1 with TRBJ2-7; 7 nucleotides align to TRBD2. This CDR3 region has 15 residues. Germline CDR1 reads SGHRS; CDR2 reads YFSETQ. J gave up 3 bases and V 0 bases, and 6 bases lay outside the gene matches. Combining the CDR3 with reference TRBV5-1 and TRBJ2-7 gives the whole variable domain KAGVTQTPRYLIKTRGQQVTLSCSPISGHRSVSWYQQTPGQGLQFLFEYFSETQRNKGNFPGRFSGRQFSNSRSEMNVSTLELGDSALYLCASSLEGIAGYEQYFGPGTRLTVT.

The chain is built from TRBV19 and TRBJ2-2; weak D call: TRBD2 (7 bases). V was cut by 6 bases and J by 5 bases, with 16 bases left in between. The CDR3 contains 15 residues. Germline V lookup: CDR1 LNHDA, CDR2 SQIVND (reference sequence). CDR3 sequence: CASSRGGGWTGELFF. CDR3 bases: TGTGCCAGTAGCCGGGGAGGGGGATGGACCGGGGAGCTGTTTTTT.

CDR3 loop: CASSSRQGLSYEQYF. The CDR3 region has the DNA TGTGCCAGCAGTTCCCGACAGGGGTTGAGCTACGAGCAGTACTTC. The chain has TRBV27 and TRBJ2-7, with 8 bases that match TRBD1. The trim removed 4 bases at V and 3 bases at J, leaving 8 bases unmatched. CDR1 is MNHEY, CDR2 SMNVEV, per germline (reference sequence). This CDR3 has 15 residues.

The chain employs TRBV5-1 and TRBJ2-5, with D perhaps TRBD2 (5 bases). V lost 4 bases and J 5 bases, leaving 18 bases between the germline ends. Germline V gene lookup returns CDR1 SGHRS and CDR2 YFSETQ. The CDR3 totals 15 residues. This CDR3 is CASSSENWRLETQYF. The DNA of the CDR3 is TGCGCCAGCAGCAGTGAGAACTGGAGGTTGGAGACCCAGTACTTC.

This clone appeared once. The junction departs from germline at one end; a sequencing error may be responsible. The chain joins TRBV3-1 (or the pseudogene TRBV3-2) to TRBJ1-6, with D possibly being TRBD1 (5 bases). CDR1 LGHDT and CDR2 YNNKEL come from the germline V gene (reference sequence). The CDR3 is made up of 15 amino acids. The CDR3 protein is CASSQEPGNHSPLHF. In nucleotides, the CDR3 is TGCGCCAGCAGCCAAGAGCCAGGGAATCATTCACCCCTCCACTTT.

This chain uses TRBV3-1 (or the pseudogene TRBV3-2) with TRBJ1-2; D is ambiguous. V gave up 1 base and J gave up 7 bases, with 7 bases separating them. The germline V gene encodes CDR1 LGHDT and CDR2 YNNKEL (reference sequence). The CDR3 has 12 amino acids. The chain's CDR3 is CASSQVKGGYTF. The CDR3 DNA is TGTGCCAGCAGCCAAGTGAAAGGTGGCTACACCTTC.

J is TRBJ2-6 and V is TRBV24-1; 11 nucleotides align to TRBD1. This CDR3 contains 19 residues. The trim removed 5 bases at V and 1 base at J, leaving 9 bases unmatched. In germline, CDR1 is KGHDR, CDR2 SFDVKD. DNA of the CDR3: TGTGCCACCAGTGGGCCGGACAGGGGGCAGCGTTCTGGGGCCAACGTCCTGACTTTC. This translates into CATSGPDRGQRSGANVLTF.

The chain recombines TRBV21-1 with TRBJ2-2. TRBV21-1 represents a pseudogene. The CDR3 has 15 residues. The CDR3 DNA reads as TGTGCCAGCAGAAGCCGGGACGCGAACACCGGGGAGCTGTTTTTT. It translates to CASRSRDANTGELFF.

The J gene is TRBJ2-2, the V gene TRBV7-6; the D is unclear. V was clipped by 5 bases and J by 4 bases, with 8 bases between them. From germline, CDR1 is SGHVS and CDR2 FNYEAQ. The CDR3 is 13 residues long. The CDR3 DNA reads TGTGCCAGCAGCCTGGGCCCCACCGGGGAGCTGTTTTTT. Its protein is CASSLGPTGELFF.

The chain links TRBV5-4 to TRBJ2-3; D gene uncertain. The ends were cut back, 1 base at V and 2 bases at J, with 11 bases in the middle. Germline loops: CDR1 SGHNT, CDR2 YYREEE (reference sequence). This CDR3 has 15 residues. In DNA form, the CDR3 reads TGTGCCAGCAGCTTGTCTGGAACCACCACAGATACGCAGTATTTT. Protein sequence: CASSLSGTTTDTQYF. The whole variable domain, remainder taken from reference TRBV5-4 and TRBJ2-3, is ETGVTQSPTHLIKTRGQQVTLRCSSQSGHNTVSWYQQALGQGPQFIFQYYREEENGRGNFPPRFSGLQFPNYSSELNVNALELDDSALYLCASSLSGTTTDTQYFGPGTRLTVL.

The chain links TRBV5-6 to TRBJ1-1; TRBD1 might be the D (6 bases). CDR3 length: 15 amino acids. The germline gives CDR1 SGHDT, CDR2 YYEEEE. The V gene lost 3 bases and the J gene lost 0 bases, with 12 bases spanning the gap. CDR3: CASSSLGGMNTEAFF. In nucleotides, the CDR3 is TGTGCCAGCAGCTCCCTAGGGGGGATGAACACTGAAGCTTTCTTT.

This clone has only a few counts. The J gene is TRBJ1-6, the V gene TRBV5-4; 7 positions match TRBD1. The junction had 18 bases not matched to a gene; V was cut back by 5 bases and J by 7 bases. Germline CDR1 SGHNT, CDR2 YYREEE (reference sequence). The CDR3 runs to 18 residues. The CDR3 sequence: CASSPTRLSGQTNSPLHF. For the CDR3, the DNA is TGTGCCAGCAGTCCGACGAGGCTATCGGGACAGACAAATTCACCCCTCCACTTT.

For this clone: An end of the junction differs from the germline gene, which may be a read error. This chain joins TRBV7-2 and TRBJ2-1, with TRBD2 matching over 15 bases. The CDR3 has 15 residues. Germline V gene data show CDR1 as SGHTA and CDR2 as FQGNSA. CDR3 coding DNA: TGTGCCAGCAGCTTAGCGTCGGGACTAGCGGGGGGCCTCCTCTTC. As protein: CASSLASGLAGGLLF. Complete variable domain (other parts from reference TRBV7-2 and TRBJ2-1): GAGVSQSPSNKVTEKGKDVELRCDPISGHTALYWYRQSLGQGLEFLIYFQGNSAPDKSGLPSDRFSAERTGGSVSTLTIQRTQQEDSAVYLCASSLASGLAGGLLFGPGTRLTVL.

The rearrangement uses TRBV4-3 and TRBJ1-2; tentatively, D is TRBD1 (5 bases). Trimming shortened V by 0 bases and J by 6 bases, and 17 bases separated the two germline ends. The CDR3 covers 16 residues. Germline V lookup: CDR1 LGHNA, CDR2 YSLEER. This CDR3 is CASSQDLGGGGNGYTF. For the CDR3, the DNA is TGCGCCAGCAGCCAAGATCTTGGGGGAGGTGGAAATGGCTACACCTTC.

A few counts support this clone. The chain has TRBV14 and TRBJ1-5; no reliable D call. Germline CDR1 is SGHDN and CDR2 is FVKESK. This CDR3 contains 15 residues. Trimming cost V 1 base and J 4 bases, with 11 bases left between them. The CDR3 region has the DNA TGTGCCAGCAGCCAAGTTGGTGGCGCGAATCAGCCCCAGCATTTT. Amino acid sequence: CASSQVGGANQPQHF.

This clone came up a few times. The rearrangement links TRBV2 to TRBJ1-5; D is ambiguous. Trimming cost V 6 bases and J 6 bases, with 9 bases left between them. Germline V gene lookup returns CDR1 SNHLY and CDR2 FYNNEI. The CDR3 length is 12 residues. CDR3 sequence reads: CASSPTSQPQHF. In DNA form, the CDR3 reads TGTGCCAGCAGCCCCACGAGTCAGCCCCAGCATTTT.

The chain carries TRBV11-1 and TRBJ2-1, with 11 positions matching TRBD2. CDR1 is SGHAT and CDR2 is FQDESV in the germline V gene (reference sequence). This CDR3 spans 15 amino acids. V was pared by 3 bases and J by 2 bases, with 0 bases of the junction left unmatched. The DNA for the CDR3 is TGTGCCAGCAGCTTTAGCGGGAGGGCCTACAATGAGCAGTTCTTC. This sequence encodes CASSFSGRAYNEQFF.